These 31 T cell receptor beta chains were sequenced from one sample in a study of beta chain features in type 1 diabetes. Expressed TCRB transcripts were sequenced because the entire RNA isolate underwent reverse transcription. Using immunoSEQ multiplex PCR, the repertoire was profiled, and TCRdb retains in-frame clones only, with some absent. Of over 300,000 clones in the sample, roughly 8% were seen once. The sequenced sample was central memory CD4+ T cells from blood. These receptors were taken from a young woman in good health.

As to this clone: A much bigger clone sits one base away, suggesting this may be a read error. The chain carries TRBV5-6 and TRBJ2-7, with D hard to call. V lost 4 bases, J lost 6 bases, and 8 bases lay in between. This CDR3 comprises 11 residues. CDR1 is SGHDT and CDR2 is YYEEEE in the germline V gene. The CDR3 spells CASSQLGEQYF. CDR3 nucleotide sequence: TGTGCCAGCAGCCAATTAGGCGAGCAGTACTTC.

This clone was detected ten times or more. This rearrangement joins TRBV6-5 to TRBJ2-2, with a tentative D call TRBD2 (5 bases). Germline-derived CDR1 and CDR2 are MNHEY and SVGAGI. The CDR3 loop spans 14 amino acids. Trimming pared 2 bases from V and 9 bases from J, leaving 13 bases between. CDR3 bases: TGTGCCAGCAGTTACGGGAGAGTAGGAAGGGAGCTGTTTTTT. Residues: CASSYGRVGRELFF.

The chain links TRBV27 to TRBJ2-7, with 10 bases aligning to TRBD1. V was clipped by 5 bases and J by 6 bases; unmatched bases: 13. The CDR3 is 16 amino acids. Germline V lookup: CDR1 MNHEY, CDR2 SMNVEV (reference sequence). The CDR3 region has the DNA TGTGCCAGCAGTCACAGGGACAGGGGATGGGTAGGCGAGCAGTACTTC. Residues: CASSHRDRGWVGEQYF.

The V call is TRBV28, the J call TRBJ2-3; D might be TRBD2 (5 bases). CDR3 length: 15 residues. CDR1 and CDR2 from the germline V gene are MDHEN and SYDVKM. Between the trimmed V and J ends, which lost 6 bases and 1 base, there was a span of 14 bases. The DNA for the CDR3 is TGTGCCAGCAGCCGAGCGGCGGCCGGCACAGATACGCAGTATTTT. Protein: CASSRAAAGTDTQYF. The full variable domain, rest sourced from reference TRBV28 and TRBJ2-3, is DVKVTQSSRYLVKRTGEKVFLECVQDMDHENMFWYRQDPGLGLRLIYFSYDVKMKEKGDIPEGYSVSREKKERFSLILESASTNQTSMYLCASSRAAAGTDTQYFGPGTRLTVL.

The V gene is TRBV6-5, the J gene TRBJ2-3; no reliable D call. Germline CDR1 is MNHEY and CDR2 is SVGAGI. The CDR3 is 14 amino acids. Trimming took off 5 bases at V and 0 bases at J, with 9 bases between the two ends. The CDR3 loop reads CASSQKTSTDTQYF. CDR3 bases: TGTGCCAGCAGTCAGAAGACTAGCACAGATACGCAGTATTTT.

The chain combines TRBV18 with TRBJ2-2, with a possible D match to TRBD1 (5 bases). Trimming cost V 2 bases and J 7 bases, with 8 bases left between them. This CDR3 has 13 residues. The germline V gene has CDR1 KGHSH and CDR2 LQKENI. The CDR3 reads CASSPAQGGELFF. The CDR3 coding sequence is TGTGCCAGCTCACCAGCGCAGGGCGGGGAGCTGTTTTTT.

The chain has TRBV10-2 and TRBJ2-6; D is ambiguous. The germline gives CDR1 WSHSY, CDR2 SAAADI. Trimming pared 7 bases from V and 4 bases from J, leaving 17 bases between. There are 16 residues in the CDR3. The CDR3 DNA reads TGCGCCAGCACCTTAAATGGGGTGCAGGGGGCCAACGTCCTGACTTTC. This codes for CASTLNGVQGANVLTF.

This clone turned up a few times. The chain recombines TRBV27 with TRBJ1-1; 7 positions match TRBD1. Germline CDR1 and CDR2: MNHEY and SMNVEV (reference sequence). The CDR3 is made up of 15 amino acids. Unmatched junction bases numbered 7, after V lost 5 bases and J lost 1 base. CDR3 loop: CASSPRQGANTEAFF. As DNA, the CDR3 is TGTGCCAGCAGTCCCAGACAGGGTGCGAACACTGAAGCTTTCTTT.

The chain is built from TRBV5-5 and TRBJ2-5, with D possibly called TRBD1 or TRBD2 (5 bases each). Per the germline V gene, CDR1 is SGHKS and CDR2 is YYEKEE (reference sequence). This CDR3 has 14 amino acids. V was shortened by 5 bases and J by 4 bases, with 15 bases between the two germline ends. CDR3 region: CASRERGPAETQYF. The CDR3 bases are TGTGCCAGCAGGGAGAGGGGTCCAGCAGAGACCCAGTACTTC.

This clone was seen more than once but under ten times. This chain joins TRBV5-1 and TRBJ2-5; perhaps TRBD2 as D (5 bases). This CDR3 spans 13 amino acids. Between the trimmed V and J ends, which lost 3 bases and 5 bases, there was a span of 11 bases. Per germline, CDR1 SGHRS and CDR2 YFSETQ. The CDR3 here is CASSSFGEETQYF. CDR3 DNA sequence: TGCGCCAGCAGCTCATTCGGGGAGGAGACCCAGTACTTC.

This clone occurred a few times. The chain is built from TRBV6-6 and TRBJ2-4; D is ambiguous. The V gene's germline CDR1 is MNHNY and CDR2 SVGAGI (reference sequence). V shed 6 bases and J shed 2 bases, with 8 bases lying between them. The CDR3 runs 13 residues. The CDR3 DNA is TGTGCCAGCAGGGACGGGTCCAAAAACATTCAGTACTTC. Translation gives CASRDGSKNIQYF.

This clone was seen a handful of times. The genes are TRBV2 and TRBJ2-3, with a possible D match to TRBD1 (5 bases). CDR1 and CDR2 (germline): SNHLY, FYNNEI. V lost 6 bases to trimming and J lost 7 bases, with 11 bases between them. This CDR3 contains 12 residues. CDR3: CASSQGRNTQYF. CDR3 DNA sequence: TGTGCCAGCAGCCAGGGTAGGAATACGCAGTATTTT.

This clone was detected a few times. The chain is built from TRBV7-2 and TRBJ1-2; 7 positions match TRBD1. The CDR3 is 13 amino acids. CDR1 and CDR2 from the germline V gene are SGHTA and FQGNSA. J gave up 10 bases and V 5 bases, and 10 bases lay outside the gene matches. This CDR3 is CASSRRDRDDYTF. The CDR3, as DNA: TGTGCCAGCAGCAGACGAGACAGGGATGACTACACCTTC.

The gene calls are TRBV7-4 and TRBJ2-7; 8 nucleotides agree with TRBD2. This CDR3 has 15 amino acids. J was trimmed by 4 bases and V by 2 bases; bases with no gene match: 7. Germline CDR1 SGHVT, CDR2 SQSDAQ. In DNA, the CDR3 is TGTGCCAGCAGCTTAACCGGGACTAGAGGATACGAGCAGTACTTC. Translating it yields CASSLTGTRGYEQYF.

This clone showed up just a few times. The V call is TRBV28, the J call TRBJ2-2; perhaps TRBD1 as D (5 bases). The CDR3 totals 17 residues. Germline assignment: CDR1 MDHEN and CDR2 SYDVKM. Trimming cost V 0 bases and J 0 bases, with 11 bases left between them. The CDR3 DNA reads TGTGCCAGCAGTTTATGGCCAGGGCTGTCGAACACCGGGGAGCTGTTTTTT. This translates into CASSLWPGLSNTGELFF. Supplemented by reference TRBV28 and TRBJ2-2, the full variable domain reads DVKVTQSSRYLVKRTGEKVFLECVQDMDHENMFWYRQDPGLGLRLIYFSYDVKMKEKGDIPEGYSVSREKKERFSLILESASTNQTSMYLCASSLWPGLSNTGELFFGEGSRLTVL.

This clone was seen many times. The chain couples TRBV5-1 to TRBJ1-1, with a weak D call TRBD1 (5 bases). The germline V gene has CDR1 SGHRS and CDR2 YFSETQ. The CDR3 spans 16 residues. V was cut by 6 bases and J by 1 base, with 19 bases left in between. DNA of the CDR3: TGCGCCAGCACCAAGGGGAGACTCCTCGGGAACACTGAAGCTTTCTTT. Translation: CASTKGRLLGNTEAFF.

The V gene is TRBV5-8, the J gene TRBJ1-1; D is perhaps TRBD1 (6 bases). This CDR3 contains 17 residues. Germline lookup yields CDR1 SGHTS and CDR2 YDEGEE. V dropped 1 base and J dropped 0 bases, with 16 bases sitting between them. This chain's CDR3 is CASSLSQGSWVNTEAFF. Written as DNA, the CDR3 is TGTGCCAGCAGCTTGAGTCAGGGGAGTTGGGTGAACACTGAAGCTTTCTTT.

The chain uses TRBV4-2 and TRBJ2-1, with 15 bases matching TRBD2. The CDR3 totals 18 residues. V lost 1 base, J lost 0 bases, and 1 base stayed unmatched. CDR1 is LGHNA, CDR2 YNFKEQ, per germline. CDR3 amino acids: CASSQGTSGRGSYNEQFF. The CDR3, as DNA: TGTGCCAGCAGCCAAGGGACTAGCGGGAGGGGCTCCTACAATGAGCAGTTCTTC.

The table lists this clone with a few counts. V and J are TRBV19 and TRBJ2-7, with 10 bases aligning to TRBD2. Trimming cost V 6 bases and J 2 bases; bases outside gene matches: 4. This CDR3 region has 14 residues. CDR1 is LNHDA, CDR2 SQIVND, per germline (reference sequence). The CDR3 DNA reads TGTGCCAGTAGCAAGCGGGAGGGAACCTACGAGCAGTACTTC. Protein: CASSKREGTYEQYF.

In DNA, the CDR3 is TGTGCCAGCAGTGCGGACAGCCTCTATGGCTACACCTTC. This codes for CASSADSLYGYTF. The V call is TRBV6-5, the J call TRBJ1-2; TRBD1 might be the D (6 bases). The CDR3 is 13 residues long. The germline V and J ends were trimmed by 5 bases and 4 bases, with 11 bases remaining between them. Germline lookup yields CDR1 MNHEY and CDR2 SVGAGI.

The rearrangement joins TRBV7-9 to TRBJ2-2, with TRBD1 as a possible D gene (5 bases). From germline, CDR1 is SEHNR and CDR2 FQNEAQ (reference sequence). The CDR3 totals 16 residues. V lost 2 bases and J lost 2, with 12 bases in between. The CDR3 DNA is TGTGCCAGCAGCTTACCGCAGGGCCGTAACACCGGGGAGCTGTTTTTT. This gives the protein CASSLPQGRNTGELFF.

The J gene is TRBJ1-4, the V gene TRBV28; possibly TRBD1 for D (6 bases). Between the trimmed V and J ends, which lost 6 bases and 7 bases, there was a span of 12 bases. The germline V gene has CDR1 MDHEN and CDR2 SYDVKM. This CDR3 is built from 13 residues. The CDR3 is CASRGTGSEKLFF. CDR3 coding DNA: TGTGCCAGCAGGGGAACAGGGTCTGAAAAACTGTTTTTT.

This clone was observed a few times. The V and J genes are TRBV27 and TRBJ2-5, with 8 bases lining up with TRBD1. From germline, CDR1 is MNHEY and CDR2 SMNVEV (reference sequence). This CDR3 has 13 residues. Unmatched junction bases numbered 4, after V lost 6 bases and J lost 4 bases. The CDR3 sequence: CASRQTGVETQYF. CDR3 nucleotide sequence: TGTGCCAGCAGGCAGACAGGGGTAGAGACCCAGTACTTC.

This clone turned up a few times. This chain connects TRBV29-1 to TRBJ2-7; D might be TRBD1 (6 bases). The germline CDR1 and CDR2 sequences are SQVTM and ANQGSEA. There are 12 residues in the CDR3. V was trimmed by 4 bases and J by 3 bases, leaving 10 bases between them. The CDR3 coding sequence is TGCAGCGTTGGACAGGTCGGCTACGAGCAGTACTTC. Its protein product is CSVGQVGYEQYF.

V and J are TRBV2 and TRBJ2-3, with 13 bases lining up with TRBD2. CDR3 length equals 17 residues. The V gene end was trimmed by 8 bases and the J gene end by 0 bases; junction bases not matched to a gene: 8. Germline V gene sequence: CDR1 SNHLY, CDR2 FYNNEI. The CDR3 loop reads CASPGLAGQHSTDTQYF. In nucleotides, the CDR3 is TGTGCCAGCCCGGGACTAGCGGGACAGCACAGCACAGATACGCAGTATTTT.

Regarding this clone: The junction departs from the called germline gene at one end, perhaps through a read error. This chain joins TRBV7-7 and TRBJ2-6; D might be TRBD1 (5 bases). Germline CDR1 SSHAT, CDR2 FNYEAQ (reference sequence). This CDR3 is 19 amino acids long. CDR3 DNA: TGTGCTAGCATCGCAGGTGTAGGGGTGATCCCCTCTGGGGCCAACGTCCTGACTTTC. Translated, it gives CASIAGVGVIPSGANVLTF.

The chain employs TRBV11-2 and TRBJ2-1; D gene unclear. CDR1 and CDR2 (germline): SGHAT, FQNNGV. With 4 bases removed from V and 4 bases from J, the gap between germline ends came to 5 bases. This CDR3 spans 12 amino acids. CDR3 sequence: CASSSEYNEQFF. CDR3 DNA: TGTGCCAGCAGCTCCGAGTACAATGAGCAGTTCTTC.

As to this clone: Other nucleotide sequences from this sample produce the same CDR3. The V gene is TRBV9, the J gene TRBJ2-3; D gene unclear. The germline V gene encodes CDR1 SGDLS and CDR2 YYNGEE. Trimming pared 0 bases from V and 2 bases from J, leaving 10 bases between. This CDR3 is 15 amino acids long. CDR3 loop: CASSVVPQNTDTQYF. DNA of the CDR3: TGTGCCAGCAGCGTAGTCCCTCAAAACACAGATACGCAGTATTTT.

This chain connects TRBV4-2 to TRBJ1-2, with a tentative D call TRBD1 (5 bases). CDR3 length equals 15 residues. Trimming left V 1 base short and J 4 bases short, with 13 bases between. In germline, CDR1 is LGHNA, CDR2 YNFKEQ. CDR3 coding DNA: TGTGCCAGCAGCCAAGGGGGCAGCAACTCCTATGGCTACACCTTC. Translating it yields CASSQGGSNSYGYTF.

V usage is TRBV2 and J usage is TRBJ2-1; D is perhaps TRBD1 (5 bases). Trimming pared 3 bases from V and 4 bases from J, leaving 7 bases between. The CDR3 is 13 amino acids. The V gene's germline CDR1 is SNHLY and CDR2 FYNNEI. The DNA of the CDR3 is TGTGCCAGCAGTGATGACAGATACAATGAGCAGTTCTTC. Amino acids: CASSDDRYNEQFF.

This rearrangement joins TRBV5-1 to TRBJ2-5; 8 bases are a match to TRBD2. Trimming cost V 0 bases and J 5 bases; bases outside gene matches: 12. Germline-derived CDR1 and CDR2 are SGHRS and YFSETQ. The CDR3 runs 17 residues. CDR3 sequence: CASSLVTSGVSWETQYF. In DNA form, the CDR3 reads TGCGCCAGCAGCTTGGTTACTAGCGGTGTCTCCTGGGAGACCCAGTACTTC.